This section outlines one T cell receptor (beta chain) sequence together with its context. Its antigen is not identified. Each CDR3 protein is one row after TCRdb ran MiXCR on the 5' RACE reads. This table has over 700,000 distinct CDR3 sequences, around 20% appearing once. This sample stems from a study of CD8 T cells in ankylosing spondylitis. Germline loops: CDR1 SNHLY, CDR2 FYNNEI. The CDR3 is 15 residues long. Deletions cut 7 bases from V and 0 bases from J, with 14 bases between. Whole-study results and caveats: Apparently characteristic of ankylosing spondylitis blood was a TCR beta motif (about 8 highly homologous variants).

This chain uses TRBV2 with TRBJ2-3; the D gene is possibly TRBD1 (6 bases). This receptor was identified in a male donor with ankylosing spondylitis. The source material was blood, either unsorted or a sorted T cell fraction (not recorded which). CDR3 in DNA: TGTGCCAGCATCCAGCAGGGGATTAGCACAGATACGCAGTATTTT. This codes for CASIQQGISTDTQYF.